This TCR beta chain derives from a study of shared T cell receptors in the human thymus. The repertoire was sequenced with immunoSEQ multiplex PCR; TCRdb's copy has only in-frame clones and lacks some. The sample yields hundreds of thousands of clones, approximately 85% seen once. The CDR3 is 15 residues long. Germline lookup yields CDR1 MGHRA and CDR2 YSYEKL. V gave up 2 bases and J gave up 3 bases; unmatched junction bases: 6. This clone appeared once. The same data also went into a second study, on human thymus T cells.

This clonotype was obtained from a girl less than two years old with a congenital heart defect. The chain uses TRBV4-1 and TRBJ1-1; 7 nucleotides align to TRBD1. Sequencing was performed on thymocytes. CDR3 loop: CASSQRGRGDTEAFF. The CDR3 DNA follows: TGCGCCAGCAGCCAAAGGGGGCGGGGAGACACTGAAGCTTTCTTT.